Detailed here is one T cell receptor beta chain. The antigen remains unidentified. Primed by a sample-barcoded 5' primer and a J-beta primer mix, a second PCR proceeded for about 7 to 12 cycles. TCRdb re-called the 5' RACE reads through MiXCR, storing one row per CDR3 protein. The sample consists of hundreds of thousands of distinct CDR3 sequences, approximately 21% of them appearing once. This entry comes from a study of blood T cells in healthy people across ages. V shed 4 bases and J shed 4 bases, with 15 bases lying between them. CDR1 LNHNV and CDR2 YYDKDF come from the germline V gene (reference sequence). This CDR3 region has 15 residues. Extraction of total RNA produced a minimum of 5 micrograms from each sample. Study findings and constraints: It was the long-lived donors that had more naive CD4+ cells and higher diversity than aged donors.

Input material: blood. J is TRBJ2-3 and V is TRBV15; TRBD1 is a possible D gene (7 bases). This clonotype was sampled from a man aged 65 to 79 in good health. CDR3 sequence reads: CATSTRQGGADTQYF. The CDR3 bases are TGTGCCACCAGCACTCGACAGGGAGGAGCAGATACGCAGTATTTT.